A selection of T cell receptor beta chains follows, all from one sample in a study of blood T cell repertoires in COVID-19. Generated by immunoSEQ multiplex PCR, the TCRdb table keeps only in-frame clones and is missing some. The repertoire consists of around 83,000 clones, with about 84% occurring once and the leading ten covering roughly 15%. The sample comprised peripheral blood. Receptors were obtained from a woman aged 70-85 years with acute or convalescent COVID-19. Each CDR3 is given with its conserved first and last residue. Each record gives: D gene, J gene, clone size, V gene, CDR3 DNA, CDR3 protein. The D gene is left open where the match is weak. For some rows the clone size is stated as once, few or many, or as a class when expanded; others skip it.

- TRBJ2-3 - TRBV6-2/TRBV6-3 TGTGCCAGCAGTTACCCACAGTTCAATACGCAGTATTTT CASSYPQFNTQYF
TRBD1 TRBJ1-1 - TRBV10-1 TGCGCCAGCAGTGCGACAGGGGGCCCCGCTGAAGCTTTCTTT CASSATGGPAEAFF
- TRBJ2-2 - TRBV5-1 TGCGCCAGCAGCTTGGCCGTTGGAGGGGACGGGGAGCTGTTTTTT CASSLAVGGDGELFF
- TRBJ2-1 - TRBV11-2 TGTGCCAGCAGCTTAGTAGGGGATGCGGGGGCATGGAATGAGCAGTTCTTC CASSLVGDAGAWNEQFF
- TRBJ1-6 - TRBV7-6 TGTGCCAGCAGCATGTCAGGGTTCACTCATAATTCACCCCTCCACTTT CASSMSGFTHNSPLHF
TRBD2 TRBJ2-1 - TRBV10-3 TGTGCGAGTGCGGGGGGGCCCTACAATGAGCAGTTCTTC CASAGGPYNEQFF
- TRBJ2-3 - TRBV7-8 TGTGCCAGCAGCTTTCGGCGGGACACAGATACGCAGTATTTT CASSFRRDTDTQYF
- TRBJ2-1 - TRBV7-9 TGTGCCAGCAGCAACTTCGGGGGTCGTACCTACAATGAGCAGTTCTTC CASSNFGGRTYNEQFF
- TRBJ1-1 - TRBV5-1 TGCGCCAGCAGTTTATCAGGGCCGGTCACTGAAGCTTTCTTT CASSLSGPVTEAFF
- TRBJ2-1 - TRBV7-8 TGTGCCAGCAGCTTAGGTCCAGGGATGTCCTACAATGAGCAGTTCTTC CASSLGPGMSYNEQFF
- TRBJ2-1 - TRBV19 TGTGCCAGTAGTATAGTTTACAGTAACAATGAGCAGTTCTTC CASSIVYSNNEQFF
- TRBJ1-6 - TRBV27 TGTGCCAGCAGTTTATCAACAGTCTTTACCAATAATTCACCCCTCCACTTT CASSLSTVFTNNSPLHF
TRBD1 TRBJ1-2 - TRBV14 TGTGCCAGCAGCTCCAACGGACAGGGGGTCTATGGGGGCTACACCTTC CASSSNGQGVYGGYTF
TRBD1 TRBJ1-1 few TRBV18 TGTGCCAGCTCACCGGGACAGGGTGCTGAAGCTTTCTTT CASSPGQGAEAFF
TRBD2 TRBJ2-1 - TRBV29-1 TGCAGCGTTGTTCCTCCCTTGGGACTAGCGGGAGTGGGGGAGCAGTTCTTC CSVVPPLGLAGVGEQFF
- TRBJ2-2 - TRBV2 - CASILEGGELFF
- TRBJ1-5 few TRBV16 TGTGCCAGCAGCCAATCGATGACAACCCTTGATAGCAATCAGCCCCAGCATTTT CASSQSMTTLDSNQPQHF
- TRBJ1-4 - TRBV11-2 TGTGCCAGCAGCGGTTTGCTAGGAATTAATGAAAAACTGTTTTTT CASSGLLGINEKLFF
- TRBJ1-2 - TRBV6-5 TGTGCCAGCAGTTACTCAGGGGGATGGGGCTACACCTTC CASSYSGGWGYTF
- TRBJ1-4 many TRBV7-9 TGTGCCAGCAGCTGGGGGGGTGAAAAACTGTTTTTT CASSWGGEKLFF
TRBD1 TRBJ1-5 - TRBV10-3 TGTGCCATCAGTGCCCGGGACAGGGCGGTGGGGAAGCCCCAGCATTTT CAISARDRAVGKPQHF
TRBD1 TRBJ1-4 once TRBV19 TGTGCCAGTAGTGATGGGACAGGGGTCGAAAAACTGTTTTTT CASSDGTGVEKLFF
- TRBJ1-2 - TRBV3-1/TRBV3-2 TGTGCCAGCAGCCAAGGGAACAGGGTAGGAAGTGGCTACACCTTC CASSQGNRVGSGYTF
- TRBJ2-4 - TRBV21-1 TGTGCCAGCAGCTGCCAGGCGCTAGCCAAAAACATTCAGTACTTC CASSCQALAKNIQYF
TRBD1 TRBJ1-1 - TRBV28 TGTGCCAGCAGACGACAGGGTTTTGTCTCCAACACTGAAGCTTTCTTT CASRRQGFVSNTEAFF
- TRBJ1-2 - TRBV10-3 TGTGCCATCAGTGGAGGGAACTATGGCTACACCTTC CAISGGNYGYTF
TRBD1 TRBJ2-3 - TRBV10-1 TGCGCCAGCAGTTCGGAACCGGGACAGGGTGCGTTAGATACGCAGTATTTT CASSSEPGQGALDTQYF
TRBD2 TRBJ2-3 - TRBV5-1 TGCGCCAGCAGCTTACTCCGGGACTATTCAGGAGGCGATACGCAGTATTTT CASSLLRDYSGGDTQYF
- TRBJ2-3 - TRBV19 TGTGCCAGTAGTATAGGGGTCGACCCGGGGTCAGATACGCAGTATTTT CASSIGVDPGSDTQYF
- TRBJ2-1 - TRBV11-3 TGTGCCAGCAGCCCCCCCAGGGCTGGCAATGAGCAGTTCTTC CASSPPRAGNEQFF
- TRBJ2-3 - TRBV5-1 TGCGCCAGCAGAGTCAGGGCTGGAACAGATACGCAGTATTTT CASRVRAGTDTQYF
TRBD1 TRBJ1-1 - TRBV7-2 TGTGCCAGCAGCTTCTTGGGACAGGAGACTTCTGAAGCTTTCTTT CASSFLGQETSEAFF
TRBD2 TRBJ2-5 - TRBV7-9 TGTGCCAGCAGCGGAGCGGGACGGCGCCTTCTCTCCCACGAGACCCAGTACTTC CASSGAGRRLLSHETQYF
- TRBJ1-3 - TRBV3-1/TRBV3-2 TGTGCCAGCAGCCAAGGGCAGGGCTGGGGCTCTGGAAACACCATATATTTT CASSQGQGWGSGNTIYF
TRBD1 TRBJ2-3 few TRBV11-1 TGTGCCAGCACGTACAGGGGGGATACGCAGTATTTT CASTYRGDTQYF
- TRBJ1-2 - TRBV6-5 TGTGCCAGCAAGCGATCGGGAGAGCACTATGGCTACACCTTC CASKRSGEHYGYTF
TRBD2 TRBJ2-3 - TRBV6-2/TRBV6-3 TGTGCCAGCAGTTACGGACTAGCGGGGAGCACAGATACGCAGTATTTT CASSYGLAGSTDTQYF
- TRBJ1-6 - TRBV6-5 TGTGCCAGCAGTATTATCAGCTCCTATAATTCACCCCTCCACTTT CASSIISSYNSPLHF
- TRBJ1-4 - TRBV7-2 TGTGCCAGCAGCGTAACGGGGTCTGAAAAACTGTTTTTT CASSVTGSEKLFF
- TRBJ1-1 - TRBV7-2 TGTGCCAGCAGCTTAGATTCACAGGGAATTGAAGCTTTCTTT CASSLDSQGIEAFF
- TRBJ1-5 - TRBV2 TGTGCCAGCAGTGACTCTGGAGATCAGCCCCAGCATTTT CASSDSGDQPQHF
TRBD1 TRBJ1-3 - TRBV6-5 TGTGCCAGCAGTTCCTGGGACAGAGGAAACACCATATATTTT CASSSWDRGNTIYF
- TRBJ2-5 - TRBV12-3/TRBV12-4 TGTGCCAGCAGTTTGAGGTCCGAAGAGACCCAGTACTTC CASSLRSEETQYF